The source of this TCR beta chain is a study of breast tumors, draining lymph nodes, adjacent tissues (dated by TCRdb to about 2016). Some background on the complete study: In breast cancer patients, the study compared the TCR beta repertoires of tumor, adjacent nontumor tissue and axillary lymph nodes. The study was designed to assess the relationships and possible T-cell exchange between tumor, surrounding tissue and draining lymph node repertoires in human breast cancer. General conclusions and limits of the study: The data were judged consistent with most tumor T cells deriving from the lymph node and then expanding within tumor tissue. The conclusion that tumor T cells originate in lymph nodes was framed as consistent with a hypothesis rather than directly demonstrated. The similarity between tumor and nontumor tissue repertoires was significantly greater in luminal-like breast cancer than in basal-like breast cancer. Tumor T-cell repertoires showed less diversity than lymph node repertoires and more diversity than nontumor tissue repertoires, and tumor T-cell repertoires showed preferential V and J gene usage.

This clonotype was seen ten or more times. The antigen it binds to is not known. One base away there is no much larger clone; base qualities are not given. The CDR3 covers 16 residues, taking in both the cysteine and the phenylalanine. Left in the record is the CDR3 DNA by itself, 48 bases read in frame from the first base. From the germline V gene (reference sequence), CDR1 is SEHNR and CDR2 is FQNEAQ. V is pared back by 3 bases and J by 0 bases, with 12 bases lying between the germline termini. Lymph node samples came from the axillary draining lymph nodes of breast cancer patients. The instrument given in TCRdb is Illumina HiSeq 2000. TCR beta chain libraries were generated by multiplex PCR amplification. High-throughput sequencing was used to analyze the amplified TCR beta chain products. Through fastp at Q25 and MiXCR, TCRdb rebuilt clones from the public reads, retaining in-frame beta chains. Every CDR3 protein is listed once, alongside the most common genes and DNA of its rows. For this sample there are 130,000 or so distinct CDR3 sequences; approximately 20% appear just once. The ten largest clones capture roughly 2.7% of the sample.

This TCR was recovered from a female donor with breast cancer. Some clones in this sample may be carry-over from other donors' samples. The chain couples TRBV7-9 to TRBJ1-3; matching of 5 bases hints at TRBD1 as the D gene. Sequencing used axillary lymph node tissue. The nucleotide sequence is given as TGTGCCAGCAGCTTGGGACGGAGCTTCTCTGGAAACACCATATATTTT. Translated, it reads CASSLGRSFSGNTIYF.